This T cell receptor beta chain was recorded in a study of beta chain features in type 1 diabetes. About this clone: Its target is not known.

Expressed TCRB transcripts were sequenced, since all the RNA that had been isolated was reverse transcribed. The protocol was immunoSEQ multiplex PCR, while the TCRdb copy is restricted to in-frame clones and leaves out a portion. The data show 130,000 to 150,000 clones, around 51% seen once. The study, taken as a whole, reports: Compared to healthy donors, patients appeared to have naive, central memory and Treg TCRB repertoires that were more alike.

This CDR3 spans 14 amino acids. Germline V lookup: CDR1 SGHAT, CDR2 FQDESV (reference sequence). Between the trimmed V and J ends, which lost 6 bases and 3 bases, there was a span of 14 bases. Purity exceeded 98% in all sorted populations. This chain connects TRBV11-1 to TRBJ1-1, with D uncertain. This TCR was sampled from a man aged 18-30 years in good health. Sequenced material: Tregs from blood. This CDR3 reads CASRPGPLDTEAFF. Written as DNA, the CDR3 is TGTGCCAGCAGACCGGGTCCCTTGGACACTGAAGCTTTCTTT.